Presented here are 3 T cell receptor beta chains from one specimen sequenced in a study of Ad26.COV2.S vaccination and SARS-CoV-2 variants. Here immunoSEQ multiplex PCR was the method, and the copy in TCRdb shows in-frame clones only, minus some. The profile shows roughly 250,000 clones, 87% of them singletons. Treatment meaning: some 20 received Ad26.COV2.S at low or high dose, single or two shots; 5 received placebo; per-sample allocation not given. The investigators took samples on day 63 after the first vaccine or placebo injection. The input for sequencing was peripheral blood, taken in a trial of Ad26.COV2.S vaccine versus placebo. All receptors derive from a person aged 18-60 years who received the Ad26.COV2.S COVID-19 vaccine or a placebo.

This chain connects TRBV4-1 to TRBJ2-5; 8 nucleotides line up with TRBD2. Germline loops: CDR1 MGHRA, CDR2 YSYEKL. J lost 4 bases, V lost 1 base, and 5 bases had no gene match. The CDR3 spans 15 residues. The chain's CDR3 is CASSQVSSGRETQYF. In DNA, the CDR3 is TGCGCCAGCAGCCAAGTGTCCAGCGGGAGAGAGACCCAGTACTTC.

V is TRBV7-9 and J is TRBJ1-4, with D possibly being TRBD1 (5 bases). V dropped 5 bases and J dropped 2 bases, with 15 bases sitting between them. Germline values: CDR1 SEHNR, CDR2 FQNEAQ (reference sequence). The CDR3 length is 16 residues. CDR3 sequence: CASSAGGRATNEKLFF. The CDR3 DNA is TGTGCCAGCAGCGCCGGGGGAAGGGCTACTAATGAAAAACTGTTTTTT.

V usage is TRBV30 and J usage is TRBJ1-5; D remains ambiguous. From germline, CDR1 is GTSNPN and CDR2 SVGIG (reference sequence). The CDR3 sequence is 13 residues long. V lost 3 bases to trimming and J lost 3 bases, with 9 bases between them. The CDR3 is CAWSHAHNQPQHF. As DNA, the CDR3 is TGTGCCTGGAGCCACGCGCACAATCAGCCCCAGCATTTT.